This T cell receptor beta chain was recovered during a study of siplizumab effects on memory and regulatory T cells (dated by TCRdb to about 2019). Background for the entire study: The study examined how the anti-CD2 antibody siplizumab affects alloreactive T-cell subsets in allogeneic mixed lymphocyte reactions built from human PBMCs.

Sorted unstimulated T cells, along with proliferating T cells recovered from mixed lymphocyte reactions, underwent TCRbeta CDR3 sequencing. Fresh whole blood from fewer than 11 HLA-typed healthy donors was used as the source from which PBMCs were isolated. Overall study outcomes, separate from this receptor: For roughly 75-96% of proliferating CD4+ or CD8+ clones, no naive or memory phenotype could be assigned. The cumulative frequency of alloreactive sequences traceable to unstimulated CD4+ memory T cells was significantly reduced by siplizumab. No functional confirmation was obtained for the suppressive function of proliferating Tregs from siplizumab cultures. Unstimulated naive T cells appeared to be more diverse than memory T cells, and naive cells seemed to make a substantial contribution to the alloresponse. Because sequences at frequencies below about 10^-5 were poorly captured, only a minor fraction of alloreactive clones could be mapped back to unstimulated subsets. Among mappable alloreactive CD4+ clones, the Treg-derived fraction averaged about 75% with siplizumab versus roughly 29% in control reactions.

To note about this clone: The specificity of this receptor is unknown. Per-base qualities were not stored, and no clone one base away is much larger.

The library was built by means of the immunoSEQ multiplex PCR assay. Roughly 100,000 TCR templates per sample were assayed by the deep sequencing platform. Genomic DNA extracted from sorted T cells was used for TCRbeta CDR3 sequencing. The source study handled its data this way. The R programming language was used for clonal analysis of the TCRbeta CDR3 data. Comparing unstimulated samples against CFSE-low samples taken after the reaction was how alloreactive CD4+ and CD8+ clones were defined. By matching sequences to the repertoires of sorted unstimulated Treg and non-Treg cells, each alloreactive CD4+ clone was assigned a regulatory or non-regulatory origin. TCRdb re-hosts the immuneACCESS table, in-frame sequences only. Its copies lack some clones; in the studies checked, an unresolved V gene accounts for under half of them, and the cause for the rest is not known. That table furnishes V, J and clone size, whereas the DNA furnished D and trimming. The sample profile shows about 100,000 clones; about 90% of them were found once. The ten largest account for 0.14% to 0.15% of the sample.

The sequence was obtained from a human donor in good health. Sequencing input: CD4+ T cells sorted from blood.

The DNA sequence is as follows: TGTGCCAGCAGTCCTATAAAGGGGCAGCCTAATGAAAAACTGTTTTTT. Protein translation: CASSPIKGQPNEKLFF. The receptor chain draws on TRBV28 and TRBJ1-4, and the D gene may be TRBD1, 5 bases matching. Deletion took 5 bases off V and 3 bases off J, with a span of 16 bases between the germline ends. The CDR3 contains 16 residues, cysteine and phenylalanine counted. Just the 48-base CDR3 DNA is kept, in frame starting at base 1. According to the germline V gene, CDR1 reads MDHEN and CDR2 reads SYDVKM. Reference TRBV28 and TRBJ1-4 proteins supply the regions before and after the CDR3; the full variable domain is: DVKVTQSSRYLVKRTGEKVFLECVQDMDHENMFWYRQDPGLGLRLIYFSYDVKMKEKGDIPEGYSVSREKKERFSLILESASTNQTSMYLCASSPIKGQPNEKLFFGSGTQLSVL.